One sample yielded the 13 T cell receptor beta chains listed below, sequenced in a study of CD8+ T cells in alopecia areata. cDNA serving as the sequencing template came from extracted, reverse transcribed RNA. Data came from immunoSEQ multiplex PCR; TCRdb stores just in-frame clones and leaves some out. Of some 120,000 clones detected, 61% appear once; the ten largest clones hold under 7.5%. Documented treatment: oral pan-JAK inhibitor, 5-10 mg twice daily. The sample here was CD4+ T cells sorted from blood, taken at week 4, from a patient treated with tofacitinib. These receptors came from a human donor with alopecia areata.

This clone has only a few counts. This chain uses TRBV5-1 with TRBJ2-1; 10 bases map to TRBD1. This CDR3 has 15 residues. CDR1 is SGHRS and CDR2 is YFSETQ in the germline V gene. V lost 4 bases and J lost 4; bases outside the gene matches: 5. The DNA for the CDR3 is TGCGCCAGCAGCCGCCGGGACAGGGGATACAATGAGCAGTTCTTC. Its translation is CASSRRDRGYNEQFF.

This clone was picked up one time. The rearrangement joins TRBV9 to TRBJ2-7; 9 bases agree with TRBD2. Germline V gene data show CDR1 as SGDLS and CDR2 as YYNGEE. V shed 0 bases, J shed 2 bases, and the junction held 6 bases outside the gene matches. The CDR3 consists of 16 residues. CDR3 coding DNA: TGTGCCAGCAGCGTAGGAACTAGCGGGCTGGCCTACGAGCAGTACTTC. Its translation: CASSVGTSGLAYEQYF.

This clone showed up just a few times. The J gene is TRBJ2-2, the V gene TRBV11-1; no clear D gene. Germline V gives CDR1 SGHAT, CDR2 FQDESV (reference sequence). The length of the CDR3 is 11 residues. The ends were cut back, 5 bases at V and 6 bases at J, with 4 bases in the middle. DNA for the CDR3: TGTGCCAGCAGCACCTCCGGGGAGCTGTTTTTT. It specifies CASSTSGELFF.

This chain links TRBV4-1 with TRBJ2-1, with D perhaps matching TRBD1 (6 bases). Germline CDR1 MGHRA, CDR2 YSYEKL. The CDR3 extends over 17 amino acids. Trimming took off 2 bases at V and 2 bases at J, with 16 bases between the two ends. CDR3 protein: CASSQPPGHRTYNEQFF. The CDR3 DNA is TGCGCCAGCAGCCAACCCCCGGGACACCGGACCTACAATGAGCAGTTCTTC.

This clone showed up just a few times. The chain links TRBV6-1 to TRBJ2-7; possibly TRBD1 for D (5 bases). The CDR3 is made up of 15 amino acids. V lost 3 bases, J lost 3 bases, and 15 bases lay in between. CDR1 is MNHNS and CDR2 is SASEGT in the germline V gene. The chain's CDR3 is CASSDGPTDDYEQYF. The DNA for the CDR3 is TGTGCCAGCAGTGACGGGCCGACAGATGACTACGAGCAGTACTTC.

The sample holds a few counts of this clone. The DNA of the CDR3 is TGTGCCAGCAGCCAGGGATCAGGGAGTGTAAATTCGAACATTCAGTACTTC. As protein: CASSQGSGSVNSNIQYF. V is TRBV14 and J is TRBJ2-4; D is perhaps TRBD1 or TRBD2 (5 bases each). CDR1 SGHDN and CDR2 FVKESK come from the germline V gene. The germline V and J ends were trimmed by 3 bases and 7 bases, with 22 bases remaining between them. The CDR3 is 17 amino acids.

The V call is TRBV5-1, the J call TRBJ2-1; unclear D gene. V was pared by 0 bases and J by 9 bases, with 4 bases between. This CDR3 spans 11 amino acids. Germline V gene sequence: CDR1 SGHRS, CDR2 YFSETQ. The CDR3 DNA is TGCGCCAGCAGCTTGGTTGGTGAGCAGTTCTTC. Translation gives CASSLVGEQFF.

This clone appeared once. This rearrangement joins TRBV29-1 to TRBJ1-2; 7 positions agree with TRBD1. Germline V gives CDR1 SQVTM, CDR2 ANQGSEA. With 1 base clipped from V and 7 bases from J, the junction kept 6 bases outside the gene matches. The CDR3 is made up of 13 amino acids. For the CDR3, the DNA is TGCAGCGTTGAAGGATCAGGGGGTGGTGGCTACACCTTC. Its translation: CSVEGSGGGGYTF.

The chain is built from TRBV5-1 and TRBJ2-4; D is perhaps TRBD1 (6 bases). The CDR3 spans 14 residues. CDR1 SGHRS and CDR2 YFSETQ come from the germline V gene. V gave up 3 bases and J gave up 2 bases, with 9 bases separating them. As DNA, the CDR3 is TGCGCCAGCAGCTCGGGACACACCAAAAACATTCAGTACTTC. Translated: CASSSGHTKNIQYF.

The table lists this clone with a count of one. The V call is TRBV2, the J call TRBJ2-1; D is ambiguous. V was trimmed by 6 bases and J by 5 bases, leaving 11 bases between them. There are 13 residues in the CDR3. Per germline, CDR1 SNHLY and CDR2 FYNNEI. The CDR3 reads CASSRGLNNEQFF. The CDR3 DNA reads TGTGCCAGCAGCCGAGGTTTAAACAATGAGCAGTTCTTC.

The gene calls are TRBV28 and TRBJ2-3; TRBD2 matches at 7 bases. The CDR3 length is 19 residues. Trimming at V came to 4 bases and at J to 2 bases, leaving 18 bases not matched to a gene. Germline V lookup: CDR1 MDHEN, CDR2 SYDVKM. The CDR3: CASSSRYYGGSPPTDTQYF. In DNA, the CDR3 is TGTGCCAGCAGTTCCCGGTACTATGGCGGGAGTCCGCCCACAGATACGCAGTATTTT.

V is TRBV7-6 and J is TRBJ2-3; TRBD2 agrees at 9 bases. V shed 2 bases and J 1 base; nucleotides not matched to a gene: 7. Germline V gives CDR1 SGHVS, CDR2 FNYEAQ. This CDR3 region has 17 residues. DNA for the CDR3: TGTGCCAGCAGCTTATACCCGATAGCGGGGGGCACAGATACGCAGTATTTT. Translated: CASSLYPIAGGTDTQYF.

This clone has more than one count but fewer than ten. This chain connects TRBV5-1 to TRBJ2-3; a possible D gene is TRBD2 (6 bases). The germline CDR1 and CDR2 sequences are SGHRS and YFSETQ. Trimming shortened V by 4 bases and J by 4 bases, and 13 bases separated the two germline ends. The length of the CDR3 is 14 residues. DNA for the CDR3: TGCGCCAGCAGCCCTTTACCGGGAGCAGATACGCAGTATTTT. It specifies CASSPLPGADTQYF.